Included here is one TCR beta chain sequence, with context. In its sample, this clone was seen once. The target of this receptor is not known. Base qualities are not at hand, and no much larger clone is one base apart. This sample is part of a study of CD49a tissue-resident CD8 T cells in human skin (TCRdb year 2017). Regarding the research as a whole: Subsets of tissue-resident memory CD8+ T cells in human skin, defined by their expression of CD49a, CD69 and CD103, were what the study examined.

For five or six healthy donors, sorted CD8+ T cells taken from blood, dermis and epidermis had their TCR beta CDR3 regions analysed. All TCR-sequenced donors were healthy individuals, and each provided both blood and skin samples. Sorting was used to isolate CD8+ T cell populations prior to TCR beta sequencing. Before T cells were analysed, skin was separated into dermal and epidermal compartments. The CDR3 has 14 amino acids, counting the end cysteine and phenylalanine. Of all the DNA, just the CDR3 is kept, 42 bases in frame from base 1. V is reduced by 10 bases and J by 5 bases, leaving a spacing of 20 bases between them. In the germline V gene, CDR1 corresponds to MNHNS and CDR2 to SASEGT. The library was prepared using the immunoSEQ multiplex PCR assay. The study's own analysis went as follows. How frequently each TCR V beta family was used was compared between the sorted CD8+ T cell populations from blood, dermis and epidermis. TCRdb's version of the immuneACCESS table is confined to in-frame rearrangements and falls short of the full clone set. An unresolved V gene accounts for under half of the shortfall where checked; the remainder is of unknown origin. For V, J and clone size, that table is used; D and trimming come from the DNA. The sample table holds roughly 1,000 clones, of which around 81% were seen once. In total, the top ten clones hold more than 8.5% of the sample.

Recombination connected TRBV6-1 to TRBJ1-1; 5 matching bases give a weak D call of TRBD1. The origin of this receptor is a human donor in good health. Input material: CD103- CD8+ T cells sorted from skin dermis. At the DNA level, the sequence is TGTGCCACCATACTAAGGGGTGAGCTGACTGAAGCTTTCTTT. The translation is CATILRGELTEAFF.